These 18 T cell receptor beta chains came from one sample sequenced in a study of CD8+ T cells in alopecia areata. Isolated RNA was reverse transcribed into cDNA used as the sequencing template. The protocol was immunoSEQ multiplex PCR, while the TCRdb copy is restricted to in-frame clones and leaves out a portion. The sample contains some 190,000 clones, roughly half of which appear only once. The treatment denotes: oral pan-JAK inhibitor, 5-10 mg twice daily. The starting material was CD8+ T cells sorted from blood, obtained between weeks 51 and 54, from a patient treated with tofacitinib. These receptors were taken from a human donor with alopecia areata.

This chain uses TRBV9 with TRBJ2-1, with D perhaps matching TRBD2 (5 bases). Looked up from germline, CDR1 is SGDLS and CDR2 is YYNGEE. Trimming took off 0 bases at V and 2 bases at J, with 9 bases between the two ends. This CDR3 is 15 amino acids long. CDR3 residues: CASSVGGPTYNEQFF. The DNA of the CDR3 is TGTGCCAGCAGCGTAGGAGGGCCCACCTACAATGAGCAGTTCTTC.

The chain recombines TRBV27 with TRBJ2-3; TRBD1 matches 10 bases. V dropped 5 bases and J dropped 1; count of bases not matched to a gene: 3. The CDR3 loop spans 15 amino acids. In germline, CDR1 is MNHEY, CDR2 SMNVEV (reference sequence). The CDR3 loop reads CASSRDRGGTDTQYF. The CDR3 bases are TGTGCCAGCAGTCGGGACAGGGGTGGCACAGATACGCAGTATTTT.

This clone was observed a handful of times. The chain carries TRBV5-6 and TRBJ1-2, with 8 positions matching TRBD1. Per the germline V gene, CDR1 is SGHDT and CDR2 is YYEEEE. After removal of 2 bases from V and 5 bases from J, the junction contained 5 bases not matched to a gene. The CDR3 has 14 residues. CDR3 protein: CASSFSGGAYGYTF. In DNA form, the CDR3 reads TGTGCCAGCAGCTTTTCAGGGGGCGCGTATGGCTACACCTTC.

The chain combines TRBV25-1 with TRBJ1-1, with 10 nucleotides matching TRBD1. Germline V gene sequence: CDR1 MGHDK, CDR2 SYGVNS. Trimming removed 7 bases from V and 11 bases from J; junction bases left unmatched: 10. The length of the CDR3 is 13 residues. Here the CDR3 DNA reads TGTGCCAGCACTAGGACAGGGGGTCGTAGGGCTTTCTTT. This codes for CASTRTGGRRAFF.

Comment on this clone: In the same sample, other DNA sequences code for this CDR3. V is TRBV27 and J is TRBJ2-1; D is unclear. The CDR3 covers 12 residues. Germline-derived CDR1 and CDR2 are MNHEY and SMNVEV (reference sequence). The V and J ends lost 8 bases and 7 bases respectively, with 12 bases between them. The CDR3 sequence is CASSFLGNEQFF. The CDR3 DNA is TGTGCCAGCTCTTTCTTGGGGAATGAGCAGTTCTTC.

The rearrangement joins TRBV27 to TRBJ2-7; D is possibly TRBD1 (5 bases). The V end was cut by 2 bases, the J end by 3 bases, with 11 bases between. The CDR3 sequence is 14 residues long. Germline V CDR1 and CDR2: MNHEY, SMNVEV (reference sequence). The CDR3, as DNA: TGTGCCAGCAGTTTACTCGGTCAGGGCTACGAGCAGTACTTC. Amino acids: CASSLLGQGYEQYF.

This chain's CDR3 is CATLSSGGRGYQETQYF. The CDR3 coding sequence is TGTGCCACCCTCTCTTCAGGGGGGCGGGGATACCAAGAGACCCAGTACTTC. The gene calls are TRBV7-9 and TRBJ2-5, with D possibly matching TRBD1 (7 bases). The V gene lost 10 bases and the J gene lost 0 bases, with 24 bases spanning the gap. The CDR3 runs to 17 residues. Germline V gene data show CDR1 as SEHNR and CDR2 as FQNEAQ (reference sequence).

The rearrangement joins TRBV7-9 to TRBJ1-2; D call uncertain. CDR1 SEHNR and CDR2 FQNEAQ come from the germline V gene (reference sequence). This CDR3 is built from 13 residues. Trimming took off 3 bases at V and 4 bases at J, with 9 bases between the two ends. The CDR3 DNA sequence: TGTGCCAGCAGCTTTCTGGAAATCTATGGCTACACCTTC. It codes for CASSFLEIYGYTF.

This chain uses TRBV5-1 with TRBJ2-3, with 7 bases matching TRBD2. Germline V lookup: CDR1 SGHRS, CDR2 YFSETQ. There are 15 residues in the CDR3. Losses at the gene ends were 3 bases for V and 0 bases for J; bases not matched to a gene: 4. The CDR3: CASSSSGSSTDTQYF. As DNA, the CDR3 is TGCGCCAGCAGCTCTAGCGGATCTAGCACAGATACGCAGTATTTT.

The V gene is TRBV6-5, the J gene TRBJ2-5; 12 bases fit TRBD2. Trimming cost V 5 bases and J 4 bases; bases outside gene matches: 2. Germline V gives CDR1 MNHEY, CDR2 SVGAGI. CDR3 length equals 14 residues. CDR3 region: CASSMGLAGETQYF. Written as DNA, the CDR3 is TGTGCCAGCAGTATGGGACTAGCGGGAGAGACCCAGTACTTC.

V gene TRBV7-6 combines with J gene TRBJ2-5; 13 bases match TRBD2. Germline CDR1 and CDR2: SGHVS and FNYEAQ. V shed 7 bases and J 0 bases; nucleotides not matched to a gene: 2. The CDR3 length is 15 residues. CDR3 loop: CASTGLAGDQETQYF. CDR3 nucleotide sequence: TGTGCCAGCACAGGACTAGCGGGGGACCAAGAGACCCAGTACTTC.

The gene calls are TRBV19 and TRBJ2-1; 9 nucleotides agree with TRBD1. Trimming took 5 bases from V and 3 from J; bases not matched to a gene: 2. The CDR3 extends over 14 amino acids. Germline CDR1 reads LNHDA; CDR2 reads SQIVND (reference sequence). The CDR3 sequence: CASSATGGYNEQFF. In DNA, the CDR3 is TGTGCCAGTAGTGCGACAGGGGGCTACAATGAGCAGTTCTTC.

The gene calls are TRBV29-1 and TRBJ1-6, with D hard to call. Between the trimmed V and J ends, which lost 3 bases and 10 bases, there was a span of 16 bases. The CDR3 loop spans 14 amino acids. CDR1 is SQVTM, CDR2 ANQGSEA, per germline. CDR3 sequence (DNA): TGCAGCGTTGATCCGAACCCAGAGAGGTCACCCCTCCACTTT. Translated, it gives CSVDPNPERSPLHF.

The V gene is TRBV23-1, the J gene TRBJ1-5; no clear D gene. TRBV23-1 is an ORF, and what it does is uncertain. V was shortened by 0 bases and J by 0 bases, with 18 bases between the two germline ends. The CDR3 extends over 19 amino acids. The CDR3 sequence is CASSQSFGEGTYSNQPQHF. CDR3 nucleotide sequence: TGCGCCAGCAGTCAATCTTTCGGGGAGGGCACCTATAGCAATCAGCCCCAGCATTTT.

To note about this clone: The junction does not match germline at one end; this may be a read error. This rearrangement joins TRBV5-1 to TRBJ2-7, with D perhaps given as TRBD1 or TRBD2 (5 bases each). The V gene's germline CDR1 is SGHRS and CDR2 YFSETQ. The CDR3 extends over 12 amino acids. CDR3 region: CASSPEGPLLSF. DNA of the CDR3: TGCGCCAGCAGCCCAGAGGGACCGCTCCTCAGCTTC.

This clone has a handful of counts. The CDR3 is CSVRSQHTEAFF. CDR3 DNA sequence: TGCAGCGTTCGTTCGCAACACACTGAAGCTTTCTTT. The J gene is TRBJ1-1, the V gene TRBV29-1; D uncertain. V dropped 5 bases and J dropped 3 bases, with 10 bases sitting between them. This CDR3 region has 12 residues. Germline assignment: CDR1 SQVTM and CDR2 ANQGSEA.

This clone has more than one count but fewer than ten. The CDR3 sequence: CASSLQGIEQYF. The CDR3 DNA follows: TGCGCCAGCAGCTTACAGGGCATCGAGCAGTACTTC. The V and J genes are TRBV5-1 and TRBJ2-7; D perhaps matches TRBD1 (6 bases). The length of the CDR3 is 12 residues. V was trimmed by 2 bases and J by 6 bases, leaving 9 bases between them. CDR1 SGHRS and CDR2 YFSETQ come from the germline V gene.

The table lists this clone with a count of one. The V and J genes are TRBV5-6 and TRBJ1-1, with D perhaps TRBD1 (5 bases). CDR1 is SGHDT and CDR2 is YYEEEE in the germline V gene. V lost 6 bases and J 0 bases, leaving 15 bases between the germline ends. The CDR3 runs to 15 residues. The DNA of the CDR3 is TGTGCCAGCACCACCATTTGGGGGTTGAACACTGAAGCTTTCTTT. Protein sequence: CASTTIWGLNTEAFF.